Here is one TCR beta chain with its context. Its antigen is unknown. Next came a second PCR, run for about 7 to 12 cycles, which used a sample-barcoded 5' primer along with a J-beta primer mix. Each sample provided no less than 2.5 million CDR3-containing paired-end reads. TCRdb re-called the 5' RACE reads through MiXCR, storing one row per CDR3 protein. The sample records around 790,000 distinct CDR3 sequences, 44% being singletons. This sample was included in a study of blood T cells in healthy people across ages. Study-level points and caveats: Older individuals had lower TCR beta diversity per million T cells (the decline was roughly linear). The study found TCR beta diversity correlated strongly with naive T cell percentage.

V was clipped by 8 bases and J by 3 bases; unmatched bases: 2. The CDR3 has 13 residues. Sequencing used blood. The clonotype originates from a man aged 55 to 69 in good health. This chain links TRBV12-3 or TRBV12-4 with TRBJ2-3; 10 nucleotides agree with TRBD2. The CDR3 protein is CASGTSATDTQYF. CDR3 bases: TGTGCCAGCGGGACTAGCGCGACAGATACGCAGTATTTT.